This T cell receptor (beta chain) was identified in a study of shared clonotypes between healthy human individuals. All donors were healthy HIV-negative adults lacking recent acute infections or vaccinations. TCRdb's table, derived via immunoSEQ multiplex PCR, lists solely in-frame clones and lacks some. This table has some 96,000 clones, over 40% appearing once. The TCR comes from a woman aged 40 to 55 in good health. Some clones in this sample may be carry-over from other donors' samples. Sequencing used PBMCs.

CDR3 nucleotide sequence: TGTGCCAGCAGTCGGCCGGACAGGGGGCCTTACACTGAAGCTTTCTTT. Encoded protein: CASSRPDRGPYTEAFF. The chain has TRBV11-2 and TRBJ1-1; TRBD1 agrees at 11 bases. V was clipped by 6 bases and J by 3 bases; unmatched bases: 9. The CDR3 totals 16 residues. Germline-derived CDR1 and CDR2 are SGHAT and FQNNGV.